This T cell receptor beta chain is drawn from a study of radiation and T cells in renal cell carcinoma. Regarding the study as a whole: Compared with controls, irradiated tumors had more, larger dominant CDR3 motifs. In nephrectomy-only tumors, top 100 clonotypes averaged roughly 45%, versus about 54% irradiated. Top tumor clonotypes rose in blood 2 weeks post-radiation, then contracted.

Remarks on this clone: No antigen is known for it.

Treatment described: 15 Gy SBRT to primary tumor, nephrectomy 4 weeks later. Nephrectomy followed 15 Gy stereotactic body radiation by 4 weeks. V shed 0 bases and J shed 4 bases, with 10 bases lying between them. This CDR3 is built from 16 residues. Germline CDR1 reads MGHDK; CDR2 reads SYGVNS. Here immunoSEQ multiplex PCR was the method, and the copy in TCRdb shows in-frame clones only, minus some. The data contain 4,000 to 6,500 clones, 50% to 65% of them singletons. This clonotype was obtained from a man aged 55 to 70 with renal cell carcinoma. Sample: tumor tissue, taken from a patient whose treatment included radiotherapy and nephrectomy. The chain combines TRBV25-1 with TRBJ2-6; D might be TRBD1 (5 bases). CDR3 residues: CASSEYGARGANVLTF. The CDR3, as DNA: TGTGCCAGCAGTGAATATGGGGCGAGGGGGGCCAACGTCCTGACTTTC. Combining the CDR3 with reference TRBV25-1 and TRBJ2-6 gives the whole variable domain EADIYQTPRYLVIGTGKKITLECSQTMGHDKMYWYQQDPGMELHLIHYSYGVNSTEKGDLSSESTVSRIRTEHFPLTLESARPSHTSQYLCASSEYGARGANVLTFGAGSRLTVL.